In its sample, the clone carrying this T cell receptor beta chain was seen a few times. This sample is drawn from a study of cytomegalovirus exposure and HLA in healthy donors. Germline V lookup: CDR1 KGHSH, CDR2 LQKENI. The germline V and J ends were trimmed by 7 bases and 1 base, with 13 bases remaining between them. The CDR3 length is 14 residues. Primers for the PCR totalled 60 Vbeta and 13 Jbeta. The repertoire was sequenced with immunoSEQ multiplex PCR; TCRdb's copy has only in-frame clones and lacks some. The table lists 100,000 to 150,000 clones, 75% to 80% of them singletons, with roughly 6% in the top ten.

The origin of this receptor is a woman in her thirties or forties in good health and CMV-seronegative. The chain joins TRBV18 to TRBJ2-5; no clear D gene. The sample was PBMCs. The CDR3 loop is CASYLTSVQETQYF. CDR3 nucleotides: TGTGCCAGCTACCTTACCAGCGTCCAAGAGACCCAGTACTTC.